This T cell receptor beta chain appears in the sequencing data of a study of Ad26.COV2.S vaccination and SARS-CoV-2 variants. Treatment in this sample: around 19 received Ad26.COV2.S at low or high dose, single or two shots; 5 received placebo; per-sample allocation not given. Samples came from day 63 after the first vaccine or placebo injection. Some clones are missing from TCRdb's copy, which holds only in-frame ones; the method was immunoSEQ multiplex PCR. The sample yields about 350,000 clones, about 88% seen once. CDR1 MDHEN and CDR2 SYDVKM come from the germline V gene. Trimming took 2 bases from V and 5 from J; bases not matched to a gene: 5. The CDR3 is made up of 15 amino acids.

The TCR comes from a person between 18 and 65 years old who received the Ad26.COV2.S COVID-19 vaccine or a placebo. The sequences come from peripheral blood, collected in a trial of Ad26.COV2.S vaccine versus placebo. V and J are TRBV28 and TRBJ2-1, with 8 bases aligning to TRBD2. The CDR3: CASSLAGGQNNEQFF. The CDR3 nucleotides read TGTGCCAGCAGTTTAGCGGGGGGTCAAAACAATGAGCAGTTCTTC.